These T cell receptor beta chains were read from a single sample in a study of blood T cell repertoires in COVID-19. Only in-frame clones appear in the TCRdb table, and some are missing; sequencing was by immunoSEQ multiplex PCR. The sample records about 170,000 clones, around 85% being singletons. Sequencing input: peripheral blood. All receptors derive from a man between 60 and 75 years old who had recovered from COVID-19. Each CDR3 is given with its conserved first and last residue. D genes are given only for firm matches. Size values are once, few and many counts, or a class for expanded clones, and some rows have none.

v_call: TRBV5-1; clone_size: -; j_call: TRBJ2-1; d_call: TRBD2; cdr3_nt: TGCGCCAGCAGCGGACTAACGGGGGGCTCCTACAATGAGCAGTTCTTC; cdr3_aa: CASSGLTGGSYNEQFF
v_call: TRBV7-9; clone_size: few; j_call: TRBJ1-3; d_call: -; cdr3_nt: TGTGCCAGCAGCTTAATGGGAGGACGGACTACTGGAAACACCATATATTTT; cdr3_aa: CASSLMGGRTTGNTIYF
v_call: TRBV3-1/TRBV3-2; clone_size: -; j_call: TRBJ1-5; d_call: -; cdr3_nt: TGTGCCAGCAGCTTAGGGGTTCGGGTCGGCAATCAGCCCCAGCATTTT; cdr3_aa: CASSLGVRVGNQPQHF
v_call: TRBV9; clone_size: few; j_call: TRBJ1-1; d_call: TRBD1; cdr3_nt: TGTGCCAGCAGCCCCCTTCAGGGGGGCTTGAGTACTGAAGCTTTCTTT; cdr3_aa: CASSPLQGGLSTEAFF
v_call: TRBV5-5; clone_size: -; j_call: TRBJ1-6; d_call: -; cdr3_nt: TGTGCCAGCAGCTTGGATGGGGGGAATTCACCCCTCCACTTT; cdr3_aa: CASSLDGGNSPLHF
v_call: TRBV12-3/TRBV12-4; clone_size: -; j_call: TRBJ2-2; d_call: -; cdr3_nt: TGTGCCAGCAGGACTCACGGGGCCGGGGAGCTGTTTTTT; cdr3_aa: CASRTHGAGELFF
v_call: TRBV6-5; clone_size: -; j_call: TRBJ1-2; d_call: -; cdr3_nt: TGTGCCAGCAGTTACTCCCCCGTCTATGGCTACACCTTC; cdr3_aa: CASSYSPVYGYTF
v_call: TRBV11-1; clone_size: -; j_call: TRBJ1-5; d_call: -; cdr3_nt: TGTGCCAGCAGCGCGTATAGCAATCAGCCCCAGCATTTT; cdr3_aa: CASSAYSNQPQHF
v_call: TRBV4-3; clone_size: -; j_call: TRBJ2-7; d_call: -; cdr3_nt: TGCGCCAGCAGCCAAGATCGGTCAGGCACGCAGCAGTACTTC; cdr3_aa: CASSQDRSGTQQYF
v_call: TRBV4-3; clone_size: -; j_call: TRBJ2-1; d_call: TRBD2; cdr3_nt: TGCGCCAGCAGCCCGGGCCCGGGCCTAGCGGGGGGGAGCTCCTACAATGAGCAGTTCTTC; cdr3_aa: CASSPGPGLAGGSSYNEQFF
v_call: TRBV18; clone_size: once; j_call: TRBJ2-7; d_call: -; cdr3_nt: TGTGCCAGCTCACCACCTAATAACTACGAGCAGTACTTC; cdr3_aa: CASSPPNNYEQYF
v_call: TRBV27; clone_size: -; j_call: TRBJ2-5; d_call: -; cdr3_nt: TGTGCCAGCAGGATGACAGGTCAAGAGACCCAGTACTTC; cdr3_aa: CASRMTGQETQYF
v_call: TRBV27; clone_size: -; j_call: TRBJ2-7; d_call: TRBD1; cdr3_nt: TGTGCCAGCAGTCCCCTTCGGACAGGGATGACCTACGAGCAGTACTTC; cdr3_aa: CASSPLRTGMTYEQYF
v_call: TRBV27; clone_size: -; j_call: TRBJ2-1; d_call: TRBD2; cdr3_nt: TGTGCCAGCACCTCCGGGACTAGCGGGGTGAATGAGCAGTTCTTC; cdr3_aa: CASTSGTSGVNEQFF
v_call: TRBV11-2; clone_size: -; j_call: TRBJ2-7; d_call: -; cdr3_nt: TGTGCCAGCAGTCCGGCGGGGAACTACGAGCAGTACTTC; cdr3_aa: CASSPAGNYEQYF
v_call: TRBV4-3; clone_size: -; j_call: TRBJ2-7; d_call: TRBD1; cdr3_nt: TGCGCCAGCAGCCAGACCTTAACCCGGGACAGGGGGTACGAGCAGTACTTC; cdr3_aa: CASSQTLTRDRGYEQYF
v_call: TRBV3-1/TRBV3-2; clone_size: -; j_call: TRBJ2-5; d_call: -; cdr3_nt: TGTGCCAGCAGCCTTCGGACTCAAGGAGGGAGAGAGACCCAGTACTTC; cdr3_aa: CASSLRTQGGRETQYF
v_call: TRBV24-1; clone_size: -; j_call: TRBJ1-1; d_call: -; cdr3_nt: TGTGCCACCAGTGACCCTGACACTGAAGCTTTCTTT; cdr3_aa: CATSDPDTEAFF
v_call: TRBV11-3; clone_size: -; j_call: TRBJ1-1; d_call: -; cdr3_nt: TGTGCCAGCAGCTTAGCTGGCAGTGAAGCTTTCTTT; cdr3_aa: CASSLAGSEAFF
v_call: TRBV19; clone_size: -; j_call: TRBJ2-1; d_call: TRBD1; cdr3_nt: TGTGCCAGTAACCGAGGGACAGGCAAAAGCTCCTACAATGAGCAGTTCTTC; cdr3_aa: CASNRGTGKSSYNEQFF
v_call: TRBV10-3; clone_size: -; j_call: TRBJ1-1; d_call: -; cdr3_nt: TGTGCCATCAGTGACACGGGTGATAGGGGTTTCTTT; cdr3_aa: CAISDTGDRGFF
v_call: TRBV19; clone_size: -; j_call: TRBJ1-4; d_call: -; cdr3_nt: TGTGCCAGTAGTATGGGGGCCAGGACTTTTGAAAAACTGTTTTTT; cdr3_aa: CASSMGARTFEKLFF
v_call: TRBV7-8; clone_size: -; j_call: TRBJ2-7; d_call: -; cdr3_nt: TGTGCCAGCAGCTGGAGGGCAGACGTTGGGGACGAGCAGTACTTC; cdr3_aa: CASSWRADVGDEQYF
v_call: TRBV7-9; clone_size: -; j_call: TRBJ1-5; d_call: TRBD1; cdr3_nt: TGTGCCAGCAGCTCCCAGGGGGGCAATCAGCCCCAGCATTTT; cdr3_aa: CASSSQGGNQPQHF
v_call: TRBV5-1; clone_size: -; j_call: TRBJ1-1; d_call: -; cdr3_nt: TGCGCCAGCAGCTTGGACAGGGCGAACACTGAAGCTTTCTTT; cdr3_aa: CASSLDRANTEAFF
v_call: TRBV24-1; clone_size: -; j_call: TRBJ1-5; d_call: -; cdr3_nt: TGTGCCACCAGTGACGGGGACATAACGGAACAGCCCCAGCATTTT; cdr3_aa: CATSDGDITEQPQHF
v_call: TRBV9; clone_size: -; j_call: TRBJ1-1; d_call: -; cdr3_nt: TGTGCCAGCAGCTTTCAGAGCGCGGGCACTGAAGCTTTCTTT; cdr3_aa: CASSFQSAGTEAFF
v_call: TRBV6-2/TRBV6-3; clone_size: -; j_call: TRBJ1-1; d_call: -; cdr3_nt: TGTGCCAGCAGTGACCTGCAGGATATAAACACTGAAGCTTTCTTT; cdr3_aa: CASSDLQDINTEAFF
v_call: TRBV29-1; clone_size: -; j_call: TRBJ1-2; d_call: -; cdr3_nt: TGCAGCGTTAACAGGGATGAGGGCTACACCTTC; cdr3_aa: CSVNRDEGYTF
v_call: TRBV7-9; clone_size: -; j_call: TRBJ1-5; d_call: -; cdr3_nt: TGTGCCAGCAGCTTACAGGAACATCAGCCCCAGCATTTT; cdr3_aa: CASSLQEHQPQHF
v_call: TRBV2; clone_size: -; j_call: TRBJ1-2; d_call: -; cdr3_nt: TGTGCCAGCAGGGCACAAATTAGCCTTAACTATGGCTACACCTTC; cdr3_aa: CASRAQISLNYGYTF
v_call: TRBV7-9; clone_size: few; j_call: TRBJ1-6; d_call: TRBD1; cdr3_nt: TGTGCCAGCAGCTTGGACAGGGGAGAGTTTTCACCCCTCCACTTT; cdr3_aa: CASSLDRGEFSPLHF
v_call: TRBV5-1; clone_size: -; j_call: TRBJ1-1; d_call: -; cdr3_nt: TGCGCCAGCAGCTTGGTTGGGGGGATGAACACTGAAGCTTTCTTT; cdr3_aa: CASSLVGGMNTEAFF
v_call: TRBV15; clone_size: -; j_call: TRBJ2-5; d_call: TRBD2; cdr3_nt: TGTGCCACCAGCAGAGATTCCCCAGCGGGGCTCGGCGAGACCCAGTACTTC; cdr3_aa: CATSRDSPAGLGETQYF
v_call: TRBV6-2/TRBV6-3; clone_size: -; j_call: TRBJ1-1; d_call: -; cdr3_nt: TGTGCCAGCAGTTACCGGGGAGGAGCTTTCTTT; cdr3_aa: CASSYRGGAFF
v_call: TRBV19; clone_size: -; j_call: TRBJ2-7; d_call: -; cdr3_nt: TGTGCCAGTAGTCAGGGGCCGGTCTCCTACGAGCAGTACTTC; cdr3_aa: CASSQGPVSYEQYF
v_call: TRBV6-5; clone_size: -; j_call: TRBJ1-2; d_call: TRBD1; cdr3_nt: TGTGCCAGCAGTACTAATGCCGGGACAGGGGAGGGCTACACCTTC; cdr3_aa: CASSTNAGTGEGYTF
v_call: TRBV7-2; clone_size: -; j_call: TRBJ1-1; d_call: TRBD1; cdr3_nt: TGTGCCAGCAGCTTGCAGGGGGTCGGGGCTTTCTTT; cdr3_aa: CASSLQGVGAFF
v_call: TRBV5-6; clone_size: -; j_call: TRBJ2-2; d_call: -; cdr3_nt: TGTGCCAGCAGCTTGGTGGGGGCGCGGAACACCGGGGAGCTGTTTTTT; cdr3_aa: CASSLVGARNTGELFF
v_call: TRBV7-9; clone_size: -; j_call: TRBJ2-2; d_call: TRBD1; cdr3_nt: TGTGCCAGCAGCCCCCGACAGGGGTCGAACACCGGGGAGCTGTTTTTT; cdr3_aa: CASSPRQGSNTGELFF
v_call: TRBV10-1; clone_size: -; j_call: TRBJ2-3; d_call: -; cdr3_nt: TGCGCCAGCAGTGAGTCGATATCGCAGGGTGCAGATACGCAGTATTTT; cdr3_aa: CASSESISQGADTQYF